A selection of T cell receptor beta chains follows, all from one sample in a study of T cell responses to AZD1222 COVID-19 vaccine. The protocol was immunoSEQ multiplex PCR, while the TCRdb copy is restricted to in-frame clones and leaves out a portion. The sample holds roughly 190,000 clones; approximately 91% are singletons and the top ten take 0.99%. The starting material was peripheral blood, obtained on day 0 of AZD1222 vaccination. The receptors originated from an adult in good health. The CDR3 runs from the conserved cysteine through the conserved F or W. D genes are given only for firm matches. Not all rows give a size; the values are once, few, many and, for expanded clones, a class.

cdr3_aa: CASTSVVGGLDEQYF; cdr3_nt: TGTGCCAGCACCTCTGTTGTGGGAGGACTAGACGAGCAGTACTTC; j_call: TRBJ2-7; v_call: TRBV7-6; d_call: TRBD2; clone_size: .
cdr3_aa: CSASYALEAFF; cdr3_nt: TGCAGTGCTAGTTATGCTCTTGAAGCTTTCTTT; j_call: TRBJ1-1; v_call: TRBV20-1; d_call: .; clone_size: .
cdr3_aa: CASSLDLMNTEAFF; cdr3_nt: TGTGCCAGCAGCTTGGATCTCATGAACACTGAAGCTTTCTTT; j_call: TRBJ1-1; v_call: TRBV5-5; d_call: .; clone_size: once
cdr3_aa: CASSVSSYEQYF; cdr3_nt: TGCGCCAGCAGTGTGAGCTCCTACGAGCAGTACTTC; j_call: TRBJ2-7; v_call: TRBV10-1; d_call: .; clone_size: .
cdr3_aa: CASSYSDGETQYF; cdr3_nt: TGTGCCAGCAGTTACTCGGACGGGGAGACCCAGTACTTC; j_call: TRBJ2-5; v_call: TRBV6-6; d_call: .; clone_size: once
cdr3_aa: CASSYGGEKLFF; cdr3_nt: TGTGCCAGCAGTTACGGGGGAGAAAAACTGTTTTTT; j_call: TRBJ1-4; v_call: TRBV6-2/TRBV6-3; d_call: .; clone_size: .
cdr3_aa: CASSPGGNNEQFF; cdr3_nt: TGTGCCAGCAGCCCGGGGGGGAACAATGAGCAGTTCTTC; j_call: TRBJ2-1; v_call: TRBV7-3; d_call: TRBD2; clone_size: .
cdr3_aa: CASIRQGNTEAFF; cdr3_nt: TGTGCCAGCATCCGACAGGGTAACACTGAAGCTTTCTTT; j_call: TRBJ1-1; v_call: TRBV28; d_call: TRBD1; clone_size: .
cdr3_aa: CASSQDGTGYNEQFF; cdr3_nt: TGTGCCAGCAGCCAAGACGGGACAGGTTACAATGAGCAGTTCTTC; j_call: TRBJ2-1; v_call: TRBV3-1/TRBV3-2; d_call: TRBD1; clone_size: .
cdr3_aa: CASSLAGPGELFF; cdr3_nt: TGTGCCAGCAGCTTGGCTGGTCCGGGGGAGCTGTTTTTT; j_call: TRBJ2-2; v_call: TRBV5-4; d_call: .; clone_size: .
cdr3_aa: CATKAMGSNQPQHF; cdr3_nt: TGTGCCACTAAGGCTATGGGGAGCAATCAGCCCCAGCATTTT; j_call: TRBJ1-5; v_call: TRBV19; d_call: .; clone_size: .
cdr3_aa: CASSYPPGQGDFNTEAFF; cdr3_nt: TGTGCCAGCAGTTACCCCCCGGGACAGGGTGACTTTAACACTGAAGCTTTCTTT; j_call: TRBJ1-1; v_call: TRBV6-2/TRBV6-3; d_call: TRBD1; clone_size: .
cdr3_aa: CASSLLGDGNQPQHF; cdr3_nt: TGTGCCAGCAGCTTGCTAGGGGATGGCAATCAGCCCCAGCATTTT; j_call: TRBJ1-5; v_call: TRBV5-6; d_call: .; clone_size: .
cdr3_aa: CSVVGFKNIQYF; cdr3_nt: TGCAGCGTTGTAGGGTTCAAAAACATTCAGTACTTC; j_call: TRBJ2-4; v_call: TRBV29-1; d_call: .; clone_size: .
cdr3_aa: CASSLLGREETQYF; cdr3_nt: TGTGCCAGCAGTTTATTAGGACGGGAAGAGACCCAGTACTTC; j_call: TRBJ2-5; v_call: TRBV27; d_call: .; clone_size: .
cdr3_aa: CSVARQGGEDGYTF; cdr3_nt: TGCAGCGTTGCCCGACAGGGGGGGGAGGATGGCTACACCTTC; j_call: TRBJ1-2; v_call: TRBV29-1; d_call: TRBD1; clone_size: .
cdr3_aa: CASSISHHEPTQPQHF; cdr3_nt: TGTGCCAGTAGTATATCCCACCATGAACCTACTCAGCCCCAGCATTTT; j_call: TRBJ1-5; v_call: TRBV19; d_call: .; clone_size: .
cdr3_aa: CASSTRRQENTEAFF; cdr3_nt: TGTGCCAGTAGTACCCGGCGACAGGAGAACACTGAAGCTTTCTTT; j_call: TRBJ1-1; v_call: TRBV19; d_call: .; clone_size: .
cdr3_aa: CASSPLLIEGEQYF; cdr3_nt: TGTGCCAGCTCACCCCTCTTGATCGAGGGCGAGCAGTACTTC; j_call: TRBJ2-7; v_call: TRBV18; d_call: .; clone_size: .
cdr3_aa: CASSQMTYSYEQYF; cdr3_nt: TGTGCCAGCAGCCAAATGACCTACTCCTACGAGCAGTACTTC; j_call: TRBJ2-7; v_call: TRBV5-6; d_call: .; clone_size: .
cdr3_aa: CASSDIPQDYGYTF; cdr3_nt: TGTGCCAGCAGCGATATACCACAGGACTATGGCTACACCTTC; j_call: TRBJ1-2; v_call: TRBV9; d_call: .; clone_size: .
cdr3_aa: CASSSTQTNTGELFF; cdr3_nt: TGTGCCAGCTCATCGACCCAAACGAACACCGGGGAGCTGTTTTTT; j_call: TRBJ2-2; v_call: TRBV18; d_call: .; clone_size: .
cdr3_aa: CGTDQNTEAFF; cdr3_nt: TGCGGTACGGACCAGAACACTGAAGCTTTCTTT; j_call: TRBJ1-1; v_call: TRBV20-1; d_call: .; clone_size: .
cdr3_aa: CASSLGGPLIHGYTF; cdr3_nt: TGTGCCAGCAGTTTAGGAGGGCCTCTTATCCATGGCTACACCTTC; j_call: TRBJ1-2; v_call: TRBV28; d_call: .; clone_size: few
cdr3_aa: CASSDGVQNSPLHF; cdr3_nt: TGTGCCAGCAGTGACGGGGTACAGAATTCACCCCTCCACTTT; j_call: TRBJ1-6; v_call: TRBV6-4; d_call: .; clone_size: few
cdr3_aa: CASSEVFLAGGVYEQYF; cdr3_nt: TGCGCCAGCAGTGAAGTATTTTTGGCGGGGGGTGTCTACGAGCAGTACTTC; j_call: TRBJ2-7; v_call: TRBV10-1; d_call: TRBD2; clone_size: .